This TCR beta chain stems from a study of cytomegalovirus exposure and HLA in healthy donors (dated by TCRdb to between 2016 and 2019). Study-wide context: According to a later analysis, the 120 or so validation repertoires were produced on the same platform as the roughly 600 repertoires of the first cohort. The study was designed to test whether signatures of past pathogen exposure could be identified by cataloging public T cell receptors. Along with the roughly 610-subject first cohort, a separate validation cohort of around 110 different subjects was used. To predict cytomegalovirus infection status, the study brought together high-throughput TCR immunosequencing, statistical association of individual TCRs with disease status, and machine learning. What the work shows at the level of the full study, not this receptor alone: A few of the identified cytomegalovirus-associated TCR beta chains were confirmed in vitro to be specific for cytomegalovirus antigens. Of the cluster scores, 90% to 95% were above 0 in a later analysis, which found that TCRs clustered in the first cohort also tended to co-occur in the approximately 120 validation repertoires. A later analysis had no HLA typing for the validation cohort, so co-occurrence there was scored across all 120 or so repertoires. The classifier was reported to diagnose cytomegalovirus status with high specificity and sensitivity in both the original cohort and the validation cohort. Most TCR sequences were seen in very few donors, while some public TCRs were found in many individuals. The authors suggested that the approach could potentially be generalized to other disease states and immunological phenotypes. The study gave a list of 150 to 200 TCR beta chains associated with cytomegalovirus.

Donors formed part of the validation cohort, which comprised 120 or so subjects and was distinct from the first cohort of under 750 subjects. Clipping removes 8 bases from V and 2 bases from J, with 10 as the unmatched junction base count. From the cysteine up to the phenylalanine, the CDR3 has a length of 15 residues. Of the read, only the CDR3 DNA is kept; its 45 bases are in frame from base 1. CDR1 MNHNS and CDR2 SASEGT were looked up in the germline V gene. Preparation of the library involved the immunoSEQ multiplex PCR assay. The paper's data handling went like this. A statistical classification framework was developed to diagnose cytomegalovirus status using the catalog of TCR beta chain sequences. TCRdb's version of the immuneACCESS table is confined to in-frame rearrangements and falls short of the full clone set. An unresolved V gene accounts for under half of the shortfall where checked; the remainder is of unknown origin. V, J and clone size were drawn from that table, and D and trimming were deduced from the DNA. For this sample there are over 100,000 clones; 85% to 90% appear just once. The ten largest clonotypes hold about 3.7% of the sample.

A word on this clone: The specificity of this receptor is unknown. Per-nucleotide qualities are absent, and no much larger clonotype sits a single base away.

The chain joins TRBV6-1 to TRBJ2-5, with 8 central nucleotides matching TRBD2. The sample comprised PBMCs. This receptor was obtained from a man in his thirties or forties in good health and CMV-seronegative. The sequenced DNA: TGTGCCAGCCCGGACCAGCGGGGGTCTCAAGAGACCCAGTACTTC. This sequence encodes CASPDQRGSQETQYF.